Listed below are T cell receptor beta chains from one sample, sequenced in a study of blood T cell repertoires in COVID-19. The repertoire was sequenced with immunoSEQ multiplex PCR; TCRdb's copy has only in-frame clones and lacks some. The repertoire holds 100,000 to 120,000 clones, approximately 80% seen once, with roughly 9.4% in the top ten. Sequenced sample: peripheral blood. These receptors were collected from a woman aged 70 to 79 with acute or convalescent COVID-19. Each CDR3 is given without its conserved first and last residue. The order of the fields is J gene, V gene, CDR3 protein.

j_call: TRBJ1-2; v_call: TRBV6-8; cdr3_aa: ASSYPPRTGYPEDYGYT
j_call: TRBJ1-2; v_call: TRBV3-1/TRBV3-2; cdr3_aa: ASSQSTGSYGYT
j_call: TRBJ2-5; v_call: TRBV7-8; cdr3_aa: ASSLEAGAVQETQY
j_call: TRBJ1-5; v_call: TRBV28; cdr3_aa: ASSFPEYSNQPQH
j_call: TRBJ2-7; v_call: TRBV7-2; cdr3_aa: ASSLGPSGGVTYEQY
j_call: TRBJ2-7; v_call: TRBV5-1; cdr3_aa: ASSLAGNEQY
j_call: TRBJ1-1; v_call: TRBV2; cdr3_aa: ASSGGGLTF
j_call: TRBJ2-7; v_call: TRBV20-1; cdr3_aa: SAVWQYEQY
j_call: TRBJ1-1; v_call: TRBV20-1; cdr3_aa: SASYTNTEAF
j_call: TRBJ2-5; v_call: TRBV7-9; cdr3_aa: ASSLNTQETQY
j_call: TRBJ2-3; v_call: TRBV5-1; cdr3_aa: ASSPGPKGTDTQY
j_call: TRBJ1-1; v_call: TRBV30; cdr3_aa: AWRQVEAF
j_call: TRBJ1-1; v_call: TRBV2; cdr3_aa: ASTGTIQGTEAF
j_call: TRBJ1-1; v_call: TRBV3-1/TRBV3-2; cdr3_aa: ASSQVRQGAAF
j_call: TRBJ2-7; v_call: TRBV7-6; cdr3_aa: ASSFLVGAGPIYEQY
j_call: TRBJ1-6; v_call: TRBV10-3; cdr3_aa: AISESWGPINSPLH
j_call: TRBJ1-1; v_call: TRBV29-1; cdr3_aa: SILSPLVAF
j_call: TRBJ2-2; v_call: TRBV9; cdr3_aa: ASSVTGVTGELF
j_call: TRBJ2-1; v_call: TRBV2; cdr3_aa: ASGGNEQF
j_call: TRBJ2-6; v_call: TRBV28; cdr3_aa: ASRGTGLAGIGANVLT
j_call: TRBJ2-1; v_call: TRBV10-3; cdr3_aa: AISEGGLAGRNEQF
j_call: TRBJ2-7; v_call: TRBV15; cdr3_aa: ATSIGGEQY
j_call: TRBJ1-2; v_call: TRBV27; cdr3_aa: ASSPALGGYGYT
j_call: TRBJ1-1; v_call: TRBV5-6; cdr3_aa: ASSLVGTIGEAF
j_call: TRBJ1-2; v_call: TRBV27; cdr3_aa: ASRGHNYGYT
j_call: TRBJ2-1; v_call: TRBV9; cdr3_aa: ASSPPPGSYNEQF
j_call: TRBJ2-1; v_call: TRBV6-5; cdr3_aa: ASSYLSSYNEQF
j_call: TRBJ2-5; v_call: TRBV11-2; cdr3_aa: ASTPSAGGWETQY
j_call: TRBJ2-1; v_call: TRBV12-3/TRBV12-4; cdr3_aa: ASSPPDGDEQF
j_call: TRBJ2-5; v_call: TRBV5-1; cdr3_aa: ASSPQAAGGRGETQY
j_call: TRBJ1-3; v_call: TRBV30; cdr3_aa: AWSLNRDNTIY
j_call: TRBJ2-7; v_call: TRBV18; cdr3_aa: ASSPGLAGEKQY
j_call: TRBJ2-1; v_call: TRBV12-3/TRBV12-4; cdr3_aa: ASSLRSNEQF
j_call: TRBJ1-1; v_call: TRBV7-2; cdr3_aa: ASSLQTENTEAF
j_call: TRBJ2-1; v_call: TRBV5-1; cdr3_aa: ASSPRPGLAGHEQF
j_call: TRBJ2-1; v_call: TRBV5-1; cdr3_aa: ASSTLGVGYNEQF
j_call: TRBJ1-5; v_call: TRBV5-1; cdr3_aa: ASSLDGQGGKPQH
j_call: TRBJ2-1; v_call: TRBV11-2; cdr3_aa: ASSPSAGYRYNEQF
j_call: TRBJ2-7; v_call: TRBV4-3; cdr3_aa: ASSQGASSYEQY
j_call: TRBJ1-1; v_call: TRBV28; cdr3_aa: ASKLDNEAF